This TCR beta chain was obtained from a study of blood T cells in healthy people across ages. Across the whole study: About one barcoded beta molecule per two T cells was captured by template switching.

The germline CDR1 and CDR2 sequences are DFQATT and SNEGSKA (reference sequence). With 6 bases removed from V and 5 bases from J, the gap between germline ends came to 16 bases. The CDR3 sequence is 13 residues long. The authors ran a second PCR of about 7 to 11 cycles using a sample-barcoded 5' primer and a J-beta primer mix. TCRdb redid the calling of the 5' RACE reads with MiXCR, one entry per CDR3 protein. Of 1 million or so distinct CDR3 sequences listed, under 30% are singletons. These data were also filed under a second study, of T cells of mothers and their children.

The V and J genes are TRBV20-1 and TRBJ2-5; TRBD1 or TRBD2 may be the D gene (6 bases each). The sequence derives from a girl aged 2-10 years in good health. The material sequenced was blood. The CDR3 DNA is TGCAGTGCGATAACGGGGGCAGGGGAGACCCAGTACTTC. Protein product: CSAITGAGETQYF.